The rows below give T cell receptor beta chains drawn from one sample of a study of human T cells and chemical hapten exposure. Via MiXCR, TCRdb re-called the RACE reads, giving one row per CDR3 protein. This sample has 280,000 or so distinct CDR3 sequences, with roughly 7.7% found just once. Sequences were derived from whole blood, sampled in connection with sensitization to the hapten diphenylcyclopropenone (DPC). The receptors shown here come from a man aged 18-30 years with alopecia areata. Some clones in this sample may be carry-over from other donors' samples. The CDR3 runs from the conserved cysteine through the conserved F or W. A D gene is named only where the DNA matches it firmly. Clone size is stated in some rows and not others, as once, few, many or a class when expanded.

NA	TRBV12-3/TRBV12-4	NA	TRBJ1-5	TGTGCCAGCAGTCCGCCTTTTCGGGGCGGAAGTCAGCCCCAGCATTTT	CASSPPFRGGSQPQHF
NA	TRBV18	many	TRBJ2-4	TGTGCCAGCTCGGGGGATACAGAACTAGCCAAAAACATTCAGTACTTC	CASSGDTELAKNIQYF
NA	TRBV7-2	few	TRBJ2-4	TGTGCCAGCAGCCCGGGCGTGGGCTTGGTCAAAAACATTCAGTACTTC	CASSPGVGLVKNIQYF
NA	TRBV20-1	many	TRBJ1-2	TGCAGTGCTAGTATCAGGGAAGACTATGGCTACACCTTC	CSASIREDYGYTF
NA	TRBV6-2/TRBV6-3	few	TRBJ1-1	TGTGCCAGCTCCTACCAGGGTCGCCGAATCGCTGAAGCTTTCTTT	CASSYQGRRIAEAFF
TRBD1	TRBV4-2	few	TRBJ1-5	TGTGCCAGCAGCCAGGACAGGGGGCCTCAGCCCCAGCATTTT	CASSQDRGPQPQHF
TRBD1	TRBV9	many	TRBJ1-6	TGTGCCAGCAGCGTAGTGACAGGGGCTAATTCACCCCTCCACTTT	CASSVVTGANSPLHF
TRBD1	TRBV5-1	few	TRBJ1-6	TGCGCCAGCAGCCTGGACAGGGGTTCAGGTTCACCCCTCCACTTT	CASSLDRGSGSPLHF
TRBD1	TRBV4-2	many	TRBJ2-3	TGTGCCAGCAGCCAACGCCTCCGAGGGGGCGAGACTAGCACAGATACGCAGTATTTT	CASSQRLRGGETSTDTQYF
NA	TRBV7-6	few	TRBJ2-2	TGTGCCAGCAGCTCTCCGGACGCCGTACGGACCGGGGAGCTGTTTTTT	CASSSPDAVRTGELFF
TRBD1	TRBV7-6	many	TRBJ2-7	TGTGCCAGCAGCTCGACAGGGTCCTACGAGCAGTACTTC	CASSSTGSYEQYF
NA	TRBV6-2/TRBV6-3	many	TRBJ1-5	TGTGCCAGCAGACGCGGGGATCAGCCCCAGCATTTT	CASRRGDQPQHF
NA	TRBV12-3/TRBV12-4	few	TRBJ1-2	TGTGCCAGCAGTTCCCGACAGACTCTCTATGGCTACACCTTC	CASSSRQTLYGYTF
TRBD2	TRBV10-3	few	TRBJ2-7	TGTGCCACCCGGGGAGGGTCCTACGAGCAGTACTTC	CATRGGSYEQYF
TRBD1	TRBV29-1	many	TRBJ1-2	TGCAGCGTTGAAGATAGGACAGGAGCCTATGGCTACACCTTC	CSVEDRTGAYGYTF
TRBD1	TRBV7-2	few	TRBJ1-3	TGTGCCAGCAGTACAGGGGTAGGAAACACCATATATTTT	CASSTGVGNTIYF
TRBD2	TRBV7-3	few	TRBJ2-2	TGTGCCAGCAGCTCCGGGACTACGCCCGGGGAGCTGTTTTTT	CASSSGTTPGELFF
TRBD1	TRBV7-9	NA	TRBJ1-2	TGTGCCAGCAGCCCAAGGACAGGGACGGACGGCTACACCTTC	CASSPRTGTDGYTF
NA	TRBV4-1	NA	TRBJ2-1	TGCGCCAGCAGCCGGACTACCTCCTACAATGAGCAGTTCTTC	CASSRTTSYNEQFF
NA	TRBV20-1	NA	TRBJ1-6	TGCAGTGCTAGAGGCCCGCCGCCCAAGAATTCACCCCTCCACTTT	CSARGPPPKNSPLHF
NA	TRBV20-1	NA	TRBJ1-3	TGCAGTGTGAACGAAAACTCCTCTGGAAACACCATATATTTT	CSVNENSSGNTIYF
NA	TRBV7-9	few	TRBJ2-1	TGTGCCAGCAACCCACCGAGGGGCCACTACAATGAGCAGTTCTTC	CASNPPRGHYNEQFF
NA	TRBV4-2	many	TRBJ1-5	TGTGCCAGCAGCCAGAGCCGGGTTGATAGCAATCAGCCCCAGCATTTT	CASSQSRVDSNQPQHF
NA	TRBV11-2	many	TRBJ1-2	TGTGCCAGCAGCATTAACGCTAGGGTGTTGGACTATGGCTACACCTTC	CASSINARVLDYGYTF
NA	TRBV18	few	TRBJ1-6	TGTGCCAGCTCACCCGTCTCCGCAAAGATCCCCTCACCCCTCCACTTT	CASSPVSAKIPSPLHF
NA	TRBV10-3	many	TRBJ1-5	TGTGCCATCAGCGCCAACCCGGGACCGATTAATCAGCCCCAGCATTTT	CAISANPGPINQPQHF
NA	TRBV13	NA	TRBJ2-5	TGTGCCAGCAGCTTAGGAGTCGACGGGCTCGGAGAGACCCAGTACTTC	CASSLGVDGLGETQYF
NA	TRBV21-1	few	TRBJ1-5	TGTGCCAGCAGCAGGTGGACAGGCGCCCACTCGACCCAGCATTTT	CASSRWTGAHSTQHF
NA	TRBV21-1	NA	TRBJ1-1	TGTGCCAGCAGCAAAGGTTTGTGGACGTGGACTGAAGCTTTCTTT	CASSKGLWTWTEAFF
NA	TRBV29-1	few	TRBJ1-1	TGCAGCGTTCTCAGGGGATCAGAAGCTTTCTTT	CSVLRGSEAFF
NA	TRBV7-2	many	TRBJ1-6	TGTGCCAGCAGCGCGAATTCACCCCTCCACTTT	CASSANSPLHF
NA	TRBV6-2/TRBV6-3	NA	TRBJ1-3	TGTGCCAGCAGTTGGGACGGGTCCTCTGGAAACGCCATATATTTT	CASSWDGSSGNAIYF
TRBD1	TRBV19	few	TRBJ1-6	TGTGCCAGTAACCGACAGGGGGAGATCTATAATTCACCCCTCCACTTT	CASNRQGEIYNSPLHF
TRBD1	TRBV6-5	few	TRBJ1-1	TGTGCCAGCAGTTATACTCCGGCTTCCGGGACAGTCTCCACTGAAGCTTTCTTT	CASSYTPASGTVSTEAFF
NA	TRBV13	NA	TRBJ1-2	TGTGCCAGCAGCTTAGCTCCATCTGGCTACACCTTC	CASSLAPSGYTF
NA	TRBV10-2	few	TRBJ1-2	TGCGCCAGCAGGGGTGCAGGGGATGGCTACACCTTC	CASRGAGDGYTF
NA	TRBV7-9	NA	TRBJ1-2	TGTGCCAGCAGCTTAGCGCTGGCTAACTATGGCTACACCTTC	CASSLALANYGYTF
NA	TRBV4-1	many	TRBJ1-4	TGCGCCAGCAGCCAGGGGCTAGGGCTACTAACTAATGAAAAACTGTTTTTT	CASSQGLGLLTNEKLFF
NA	TRBV7-2	NA	TRBJ2-1	TGTGCCAGCAGCTTGAACGGGGGCCCGTTCAATGAGCAGTTCTTC	CASSLNGGPFNEQFF
TRBD2	TRBV11-2	many	TRBJ2-5	TGTGCCAGCAGCTTAAGGCTAGCGGGGGGGCCTTGGCTGGAGACCCAGTACTTC	CASSLRLAGGPWLETQYF
NA	TRBV7-8	many	TRBJ2-5	TGTGCCAGCAGCTTGCGCCAGGGGACGGAGACCCAGTACTTC	CASSLRQGTETQYF
TRBD2	TRBV5-1	NA	TRBJ2-6	TGCGCCAGCACCCTTCCGGGACTACCTGGGCCTGGGGCCAACGTCCTGACTTTC	CASTLPGLPGPGANVLTF
NA	TRBV7-9	NA	TRBJ2-5	TGTGCCAGCAGCCCTCGGCTGACTCAAGAGACCCAGTACTTC	CASSPRLTQETQYF
NA	TRBV28	few	TRBJ1-3	TGTGCCAGCAGTCCCTTGGGAGTATCTGGAAACACCATATATTTT	CASSPLGVSGNTIYF
NA	TRBV27	few	TRBJ2-3	TGTGCCAGCCGACGTATGTCCGCCACAGATACGCAGTATTTT	CASRRMSATDTQYF